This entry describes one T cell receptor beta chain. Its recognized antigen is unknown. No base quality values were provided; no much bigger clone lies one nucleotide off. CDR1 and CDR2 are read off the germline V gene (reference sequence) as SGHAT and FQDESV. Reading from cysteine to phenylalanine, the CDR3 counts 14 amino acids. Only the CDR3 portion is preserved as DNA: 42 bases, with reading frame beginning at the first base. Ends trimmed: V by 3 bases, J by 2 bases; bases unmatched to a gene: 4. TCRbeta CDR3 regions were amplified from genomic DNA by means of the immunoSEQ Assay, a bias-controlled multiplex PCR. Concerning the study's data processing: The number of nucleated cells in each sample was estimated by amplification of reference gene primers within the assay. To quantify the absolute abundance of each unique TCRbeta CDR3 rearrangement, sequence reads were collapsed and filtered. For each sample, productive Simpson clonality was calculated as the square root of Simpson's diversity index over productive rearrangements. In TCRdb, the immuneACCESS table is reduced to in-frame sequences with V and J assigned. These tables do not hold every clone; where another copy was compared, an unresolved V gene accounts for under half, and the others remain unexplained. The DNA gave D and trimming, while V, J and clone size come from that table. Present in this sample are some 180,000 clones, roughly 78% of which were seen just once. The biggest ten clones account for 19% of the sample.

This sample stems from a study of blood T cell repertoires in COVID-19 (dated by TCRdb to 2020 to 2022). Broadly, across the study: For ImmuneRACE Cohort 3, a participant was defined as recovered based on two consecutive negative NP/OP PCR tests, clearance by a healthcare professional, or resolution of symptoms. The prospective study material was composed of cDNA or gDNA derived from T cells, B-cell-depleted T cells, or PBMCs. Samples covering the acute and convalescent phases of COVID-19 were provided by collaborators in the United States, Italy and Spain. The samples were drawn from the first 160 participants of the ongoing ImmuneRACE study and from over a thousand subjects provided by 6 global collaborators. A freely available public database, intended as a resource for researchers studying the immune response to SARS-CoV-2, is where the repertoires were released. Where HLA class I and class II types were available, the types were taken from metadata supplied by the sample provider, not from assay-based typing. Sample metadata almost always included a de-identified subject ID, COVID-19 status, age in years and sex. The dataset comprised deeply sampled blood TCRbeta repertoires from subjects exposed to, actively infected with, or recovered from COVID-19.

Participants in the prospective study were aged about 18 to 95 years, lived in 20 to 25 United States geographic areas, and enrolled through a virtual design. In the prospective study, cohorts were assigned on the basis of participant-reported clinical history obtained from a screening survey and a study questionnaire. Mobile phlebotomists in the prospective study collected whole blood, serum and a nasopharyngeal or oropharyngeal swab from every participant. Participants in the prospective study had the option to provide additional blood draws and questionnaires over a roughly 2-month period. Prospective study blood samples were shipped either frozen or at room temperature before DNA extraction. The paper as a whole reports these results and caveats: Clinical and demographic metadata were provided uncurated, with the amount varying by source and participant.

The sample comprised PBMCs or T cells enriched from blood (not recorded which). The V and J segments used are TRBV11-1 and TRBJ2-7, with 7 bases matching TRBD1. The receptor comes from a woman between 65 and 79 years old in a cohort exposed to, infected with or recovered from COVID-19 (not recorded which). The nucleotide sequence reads TGTGCCAGCAGCTTCCCGGGACAGCCCTACGAGCAGTACTTC. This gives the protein CASSFPGQPYEQYF.